This is a list of T cell receptor beta chains from one sample in a study of early T cells in non-severe SARS-CoV-2 infection. TCRdb itself ran the 5' RACE reads through MiXCR, one entry per CDR3 protein. This table has some 40,000 distinct CDR3 sequences, around 3.9% appearing once. The sequenced sample was whole blood. The origin of the receptors is an adult who was a healthcare worker with PCR-confirmed SARS-CoV-2 infection or an uninfected control (not recorded which). The CDR3 runs from the conserved cysteine through the conserved F or W. A D gene is named only where the DNA matches it firmly. Not every row has a clone size; where given, it reads once, few, many or a size class.

V gene	J gene	clone size	D gene	CDR3 DNA	CDR3 protein
TRBV4-3	TRBJ1-2	many	NA	TGCGCCAGCAGCCAAGATCCTGGGGGACCCTATGGCTACACCTTC	CASSQDPGGPYGYTF
TRBV12-3/TRBV12-4	TRBJ2-2	few	TRBD2	TGTGCCAGCAGTTTAGCGCGGATAGCGGGAGGTTATGGAACCGGGGAGCTGTTTTTT	CASSLARIAGGYGTGELFF
TRBV28	TRBJ2-5	many	NA	TGTGCCAGCAGTTTAATTCGGCCTGGCCAAGAGACCCAGTACTTC	CASSLIRPGQETQYF
TRBV7-2	TRBJ2-3	many	TRBD1	TGTGCCAGCAGCTCGGGACAGGGGATTTCCACAGATACGCAGTATTTT	CASSSGQGISTDTQYF
TRBV7-9	TRBJ1-5	few	NA	TGTGCCAGCAGCCACGAGGGGAGCAATCAGCCCCAGCATTTT	CASSHEGSNQPQHF
TRBV7-3	TRBJ1-6	few	TRBD1	TGTGCCAGCAGCCAGGGACAGGGTTATTCACCCCTCCACTTT	CASSQGQGYSPLHF
TRBV12-3/TRBV12-4	TRBJ1-3	few	NA	TGTGCCAGCAGGCAGAGCTCTGGAAACACCATATATTTT	CASRQSSGNTIYF
TRBV5-6	TRBJ2-3	many	NA	TGTGCCAGCACCAACCGGGACCGTAATACGCAGTATTTT	CASTNRDRNTQYF
TRBV27	TRBJ1-1	many	TRBD1	TGTGCCAGCAGCACAAACAGGGGCGAAGCTTTCTTT	CASSTNRGEAFF
TRBV18	TRBJ2-7	many	NA	TGTGCCAGCTCACCCAACCGGGCTGTAAGCTACGAGCAGTACTTC	CASSPNRAVSYEQYF
TRBV7-2	TRBJ1-2	many	NA	TGTGCCAGCAGCCAACATCTTACAGGGTCTAAGGGCTACACCTTC	CASSQHLTGSKGYTF
TRBV14	TRBJ2-5	many	NA	TGTGCCAGCAGCCGGACTTTTCAAGAGACCCAGTACTTC	CASSRTFQETQYF
TRBV9	TRBJ1-2	many	NA	TGTGCCAGCAGCGACGATCTTAACTATGGCTACACCTTC	CASSDDLNYGYTF
TRBV9	TRBJ2-5	NA	TRBD1	TGTGCCAGCAGCGTAGGACAGGGGGGAATTTCAGAGACCCAGTACTTC	CASSVGQGGISETQYF
TRBV12-3/TRBV12-4	TRBJ2-7	NA	TRBD2	TGTGCCAGCAGTCCAACGGGGGGGGCCTACGAGCAGTACTTC	CASSPTGGAYEQYF
TRBV29-1	TRBJ2-1	few	TRBD2	TGCAGCGTTGAGTTGGTAGCGGGAACGAGGCTCTTC	CSVELVAGTRLF
TRBV18	TRBJ1-2	many	NA	TGTGCCAGCTCACCACCAGGACAGACCTATGGCTACACCTTC	CASSPPGQTYGYTF
TRBV9	TRBJ2-3	many	NA	TGTGCCAGCAGCGTAAGACCTAGTCCAGATACGCAGTATTTT	CASSVRPSPDTQYF
TRBV6-2/TRBV6-3	TRBJ2-7	NA	NA	TGTGCCAGCTTGAACGATCCCAGCTCCTACGAGCAGTACTTC	CASLNDPSSYEQYF
TRBV14	TRBJ2-1	many	TRBD2	TGTGCCAGCAGCCAAGGGGCGACTAGCACGGATGAGCAGTTCTTC	CASSQGATSTDEQFF
TRBV12-3/TRBV12-4	TRBJ2-5	many	TRBD2	TGTGCCAGCAGTTTAGGGGGGACTAGCGGAGAAGAGGAGACCCAGTACTTC	CASSLGGTSGEEETQYF
TRBV9	TRBJ2-3	many	NA	TGTGCCAGCAGCCTAACCGGATGGACAGATACGCAGTATTTT	CASSLTGWTDTQYF
TRBV3-1	TRBJ1-1	many	NA	TGTGCCAGCAGCCTAAAAACAGGGATCACTGAAGCTTTCTTT	CASSLKTGITEAFF
TRBV28	TRBJ1-2	few	NA	TGTGCCAGCAGGGGCGTCGGAGGAAGCGGTGGCTACACCTTC	CASRGVGGSGGYTF
TRBV10-3	TRBJ1-6	many	NA	TGTGCCATCAGACGACAGGTAGATTCACCCCTCCACTTT	CAIRRQVDSPLHF
TRBV9	TRBJ1-1	many	NA	TGTGCCAGCAGCGTAGAGGTGGACACTGAAGCTTTCTTT	CASSVEVDTEAFF
TRBV5-1	TRBJ2-1	many	TRBD2	TGCGCCAGCAGCTTGGTGCGGGAGGCCTACAATGAGCAGTTCTTC	CASSLVREAYNEQFF
TRBV4-1	TRBJ2-1	NA	TRBD2	TGCGCCAGCAGCCAAGATAAGGCGGGAGTGGGTTATGAGCAGTTCTTC	CASSQDKAGVGYEQFF
TRBV29-1	TRBJ2-3	many	NA	TGCAGCGTTGACAGGGCCACAGATACGCAGTATTTT	CSVDRATDTQYF
TRBV10-2	TRBJ2-6	few	NA	TGCGCCAGCACCCAGGGGCCTGGGGCCAACGTCCTGACTTTC	CASTQGPGANVLTF